Listed below are T cell receptor beta chains from one sample, sequenced in a study of T cells in localized non-small cell lung cancer. Method: immunoSEQ multiplex PCR; TCRdb's copy keeps in-frame clones and lacks some. Altogether 15,000 to 20,000 clones are present, approximately 90% being singletons, with the ten largest covering under 4.5%. The sequenced sample was peripheral blood, obtained before any cancer treatment. Source of these receptors: a male donor at least 60 years old with stage II squamous cell lung carcinoma. Both conserved end residues are part of each CDR3. D genes are given only for firm matches. Clone size is given for some rows only: seen once, a few or many times, or a class if the clone is expanded.

TRBV2	.	.	TRBJ2-5	TGTGCCAGCAGAACCTTGACGACCCCTCGGGAGACCCAGTACTTC	CASRTLTTPRETQYF
TRBV5-1	.	.	TRBJ1-3	TGCGCCAGCAGCTCCCAGGGGTATTCTGGAAACACCATATATTTT	CASSSQGYSGNTIYF
TRBV2	TRBD1	.	TRBJ1-4	TGTGCCAGCAGTGAAGCGACAGGGCGCAATGAAAAACTGTTTTTT	CASSEATGRNEKLFF
TRBV4-1	.	.	TRBJ2-3	TGCGCCAGCAGCCAAGATCTCACTAGGGGGGATACGCAGTATTTT	CASSQDLTRGDTQYF
TRBV7-9	TRBD2	.	TRBJ2-1	TGTGCCAGCAGCTTACAGCGGGATGACAATGAGCAGTTCTTC	CASSLQRDDNEQFF
TRBV19	.	.	TRBJ1-1	TGTGCCAGTAGCGTACCACAAAATCGAGGTGAAGCTTTCTTT	CASSVPQNRGEAFF
TRBV2	TRBD2	.	TRBJ2-1	TGTGCCAGTTACTTGGGTAGCGGGCCGAGTGAGCAGTTCTTC	CASYLGSGPSEQFF
TRBV18	.	once	TRBJ2-3	TGTGCCAGCTCTTCAGACACAGATACGCAGTATTTT	CASSSDTDTQYF
TRBV6-1	TRBD2	few	TRBJ2-2	TGTGCCAGCAGCGAAAGCGGGAGAAGGACCGGGGAGCTGTTTTTT	CASSESGRRTGELFF
TRBV29-1	.	.	TRBJ2-2	TGCAGCGTTGAGACTCCCTTTAACACCGGGGAGCTGTTTTTT	CSVETPFNTGELFF
TRBV30	.	few	TRBJ2-2	TGTGCCTGGAGTCGAACAGGGCCCACCGGGGAGCTGTTTTTT	CAWSRTGPTGELFF
TRBV6-5	.	.	TRBJ2-7	TGTGCCAGCAGTTACGGGAGTAGCCTAACCTACGAGCAGTACTTC	CASSYGSSLTYEQYF
TRBV18	.	.	TRBJ2-7	TGTGCCAGCTCACTCCGGACAACCTACGAGCAGTACTTC	CASSLRTTYEQYF
TRBV25-1	.	.	TRBJ1-1	TGTGCCAGCAGTTTAAGGGGGGCGAGCACTGAAGCTTTCTTT	CASSLRGASTEAFF
TRBV5-4	TRBD2	.	TRBJ2-7	TGTGCCAGCAGCTTGACTAGCGGGAGCTACGAGCAGTACTTC	CASSLTSGSYEQYF
TRBV5-4	.	.	TRBJ2-5	TGTGCCAGCAGCTTGAAGGGACAAGAGACCCAGTACTTC	CASSLKGQETQYF
TRBV6-6	TRBD1	.	TRBJ1-4	TGTGCCAGCAGTGGACCACAGGGGGAAAAACTGTTTTTT	CASSGPQGEKLFF
TRBV18	.	.	TRBJ1-3	TGTGCCAGCTCACCACCGATCCAGTTTGCTGGAAACACCATATATTTT	CASSPPIQFAGNTIYF
TRBV28	.	.	TRBJ1-2	TGTGCCAGCAGCCGTAATCAACTGGGGAGCTATGGCTACACCTTC	CASSRNQLGSYGYTF
TRBV10-3	TRBD2	.	TRBJ2-1	TGTGCCAGCAGTCGGGGGACTAGCTACAATGAGCAGTTCTTC	CASSRGTSYNEQFF
TRBV29-1	.	.	TRBJ1-1	TGCAGCGTTAAAACCCGGACGGCCATGAACACTGAAGCTTTCTTT	CSVKTRTAMNTEAFF
TRBV28	.	.	TRBJ2-3	TGTGCCAGCAGTTGGGTGTCGCCAGATACGCAGTATTTT	CASSWVSPDTQYF
TRBV5-1	.	.	TRBJ2-3	TGCGCCAGCAGAAGTGTTAGCACAGATACGCAGTATTTT	CASRSVSTDTQYF
TRBV5-4	.	few	TRBJ1-5	TGTGCCAGCAGCTTGCAGGGCGGCAATCAGCCCCAGCATTTT	CASSLQGGNQPQHF
TRBV11-1	TRBD2	.	TRBJ2-7	TGTGCCAGCAGCTCTAGGACTAGCGGGGGCACCTACGAGCAGTACTTC	CASSSRTSGGTYEQYF
TRBV18	TRBD2	.	TRBJ2-3	TGTGCCAGCTCACCGCCCGGGACTAGCGGCACAGATACGCAGTATTTT	CASSPPGTSGTDTQYF
TRBV29-1	TRBD1	few	TRBJ2-1	TGCAGCGTTGAAGGGACAGGAGTCTCCTACAATGAGCAGTTCTTC	CSVEGTGVSYNEQFF
TRBV28	TRBD1	once	TRBJ1-1	TGTGCCAGCAGTCCACAGGGGCGGACTGAAGCTTTCTTT	CASSPQGRTEAFF
TRBV2	TRBD1	few	TRBJ2-5	TGTGCCAGCGGGACAGGGGGCTTCGGGGAGACCCAGTACTTC	CASGTGGFGETQYF